This TCR beta chain was retrieved from a study of T cell repertoires in cytomegalovirus infection. This CDR3 is 13 amino acids long. Trimming removed 1 base from V and 1 base from J, with 4 bases in between. Germline CDR1 is MGHRA and CDR2 is YSYEKL. This clonotype was recorded many times. In TCRdb, the reads were re-called with MiXCR into one record per CDR3 protein. The sample yields 400,000 to 550,000 distinct CDR3 sequences, approximately 10% seen once. This chain links TRBV4-1 with TRBJ1-1, with unresolved D. The sequenced material came from PBMCs. The TCR was taken from a human donor in good health (CMV status not recorded). Some clones in this sample may be carry-over from other donors' samples. The CDR3 spells CASSQVENTEAFF. DNA for the CDR3: TGCGCCAGCAGCCAAGTGGAGAACACTGAAGCTTTCTTT.